One and the same sample provided the 12 T cell receptor beta chains below, sequenced in a study of long-term antiretroviral therapy in people with HIV. immunoSEQ v3.0 was run at survey level. The method was immunoSEQ multiplex PCR; TCRdb's version includes in-frame clones alone and lacks a portion of them. The table lists 20,000 to 30,000 clones, 90% to 95% of them singletons. The source material was unsorted PBMCs, sampled almost 5 years after starting antiretroviral therapy. These receptors originate from a woman aged 45-65 years with HIV.

This clone was seen just once. J is TRBJ2-3 and V is TRBV7-2; 11 nucleotides agree with TRBD2. The CDR3 runs to 15 residues. The J segment lost 7 bases and the V segment lost 6 bases, leaving 9 bases of the junction unmatched. Germline CDR1 and CDR2: SGHTA and FQGNSA. The chain's CDR3 is CASSPGLAAVYTQYF. The CDR3 DNA reads as TGTGCCAGCAGTCCGGGACTAGCGGCGGTCTATACGCAGTATTTT.

The chain has TRBV6-1 and TRBJ2-7; the match to TRBD2 covers 10 bases. There are 19 residues in the CDR3. Germline CDR1 MNHNS, CDR2 SASEGT. Unmatched junction bases numbered 13, after V lost 2 bases and J lost 0 bases. The CDR3 sequence: CASSEPPLGLASASYEQYF. The DNA of the CDR3 is TGTGCCAGCAGTGAACCGCCCCTGGGACTAGCGAGTGCCTCCTACGAGCAGTACTTC.

The chain links TRBV28 to TRBJ2-7, with 10 bases aligning to TRBD1. The CDR3 contains 15 residues. Looked up from germline, CDR1 is MDHEN and CDR2 is SYDVKM. V lost 5 bases, J lost 3 bases, and 7 bases stayed unmatched. This chain's CDR3 is CASSSPGQGLYEQYF. As DNA, the CDR3 is TGTGCCAGCAGTAGTCCGGGACAGGGGCTCTACGAGCAGTACTTC.

The V call is TRBV18, the J call TRBJ2-7; TRBD2 agrees at 15 bases. CDR1 and CDR2 from the germline V gene are KGHSH and LQKENI. This CDR3 spans 18 amino acids. With V trimmed by 0 bases and J by 5 bases, 8 bases remained unmatched. In DNA, the CDR3 is TGTGCCAGCTCACCACCCGGACTAGCGGGAGGGCCAAGCCACGAGCAGTACTTC. Translating gives CASSPPGLAGGPSHEQYF.

This clone was recorded only once. The genes are TRBV6-6 and TRBJ1-2; D perhaps matches TRBD1 (5 bases). The V gene's germline CDR1 is MNHNY and CDR2 SVGAGI (reference sequence). CDR3 length: 15 residues. V was cut by 0 bases and J by 1 base, with 9 bases left in between. The CDR3: CASSYSIDSNYGYTF. For the CDR3, the DNA is TGTGCCAGCAGTTACTCCATCGACAGTAACTATGGCTACACCTTC.

The sample holds one count of this clone. The V call is TRBV5-4, the J call TRBJ2-5; no firm D call. Between the trimmed V and J ends, which lost 5 bases and 0 bases, there was a span of 11 bases. Germline V lookup: CDR1 SGHNT, CDR2 YYREEE (reference sequence). The CDR3 contains 14 residues. CDR3 in DNA: TGTGCCAGCAGTACCGACGGGTACCAAGAGACCCAGTACTTC. Its protein is CASSTDGYQETQYF.

The chain uses TRBV28 and TRBJ1-1; TRBD1 is a possible D gene (5 bases). CDR1 is MDHEN and CDR2 is SYDVKM in the germline V gene. V was clipped by 2 bases and J by 8 bases, with 9 bases between them. CDR3 length: 12 residues. DNA of the CDR3: TGTGCCAGCAGTTTACCCGGGGGGGAAGCTTTCTTT. As protein: CASSLPGGEAFF.

The chain combines TRBV7-9 with TRBJ2-2; D not resolved. Germline CDR1 reads SEHNR; CDR2 reads FQNEAQ (reference sequence). V was shortened by 4 bases and J by 3 bases, with 3 bases between the two germline ends. CDR3 length equals 12 residues. The CDR3 sequence is CASSSDTGELFF. CDR3 DNA: TGTGCCAGCAGCTCAGACACCGGGGAGCTGTTTTTT.

In DNA, the CDR3 is TGTGCCAGCAGTTTATCCGGGCTAGCTAGCTACGAGCAGTACTTC. This gives the protein CASSLSGLASYEQYF. The V gene is TRBV27, the J gene TRBJ2-7, with a tentative D call TRBD2 (5 bases). The V and J ends lost 0 bases and 3 bases respectively, with 12 bases between them. Germline V gives CDR1 MNHEY, CDR2 SMNVEV (reference sequence). CDR3 length: 15 amino acids.

The J gene is TRBJ2-5, the V gene TRBV7-9; TRBD2 might be the D (5 bases). Germline V gene data show CDR1 as SEHNR and CDR2 as FQNEAQ (reference sequence). CDR3 length: 15 amino acids. Trimming left V 5 bases short and J 2 bases short, with 15 bases between. CDR3 coding DNA: TGTGCCAGCAGCCTCAGCGGAAGTTTTCAAGAGACCCAGTACTTC. This gives the protein CASSLSGSFQETQYF.

The chain joins TRBV28 to TRBJ2-3; the D gene is possibly TRBD2 (6 bases). The germline CDR1 and CDR2 sequences are MDHEN and SYDVKM. V was clipped by 6 bases and J by 1 base, with 14 bases between them. The CDR3 extends over 15 amino acids. This CDR3 is CASSRGLIRTDTQYF. The CDR3 DNA follows: TGTGCCAGCAGCCGGGGACTCATCCGCACAGATACGCAGTATTTT. The whole variable domain, remainder taken from reference TRBV28 and TRBJ2-3, is DVKVTQSSRYLVKRTGEKVFLECVQDMDHENMFWYRQDPGLGLRLIYFSYDVKMKEKGDIPEGYSVSREKKERFSLILESASTNQTSMYLCASSRGLIRTDTQYFGPGTRLTVL.

The chain combines TRBV11-1 with TRBJ1-2, with TRBD1 matching 7 bases. J was trimmed by 7 bases and V by 5 bases; bases with no gene match: 10. CDR1 and CDR2 from the germline V gene are SGHAT and FQDESV (reference sequence). The CDR3 covers 14 residues. CDR3 protein: CASSGRDSIRGYTF. The CDR3 coding sequence is TGTGCCAGCAGCGGCCGGGACAGTATCCGTGGCTACACCTTC.